This T cell receptor beta chain was observed in a study of post-analysis software for immune sequencing data. Study-level results: Among roughly five TRBV segments more frequent in patients than controls were TRBV5-6, TRBV5-1 and TRBV20-1.

In the case of this clonotype: Its antigen is unknown.

TCR beta libraries were prepared from cDNA with unique molecular identifiers. TCRdb ran MiXCR on the PCR reads and lists one entry per CDR3 protein. The profile covers hundreds of thousands of distinct CDR3 sequences, with around 50% appearing a single time and 4% to 5.5% taken by the ten largest. CDR1 DFQATT and CDR2 SNEGSKA come from the germline V gene (reference sequence). The V and J ends lost 3 bases and 6 bases, in that order; junction bases with no gene match: 8. The CDR3 extends over 14 amino acids. The sequence derives from a girl between 10 and 17 years old with multiple sclerosis. The sample consisted of blood. This rearrangement joins TRBV20-1 to TRBJ2-3; TRBD2 aligns across 8 bases. The CDR3 is CSASSGGARDTQYF. The CDR3 DNA reads TGCAGTGCTAGTTCGGGGGGGGCTCGGGATACGCAGTATTTT.